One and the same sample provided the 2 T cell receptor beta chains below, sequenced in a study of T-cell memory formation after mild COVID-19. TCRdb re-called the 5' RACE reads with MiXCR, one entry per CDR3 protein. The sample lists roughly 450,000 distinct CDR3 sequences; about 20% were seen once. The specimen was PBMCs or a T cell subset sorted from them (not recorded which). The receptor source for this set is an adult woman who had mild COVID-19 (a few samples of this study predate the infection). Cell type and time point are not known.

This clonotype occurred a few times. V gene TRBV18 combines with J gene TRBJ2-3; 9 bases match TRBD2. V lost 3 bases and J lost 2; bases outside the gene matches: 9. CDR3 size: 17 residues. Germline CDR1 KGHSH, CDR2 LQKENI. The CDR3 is CASSPVGLAQDTDTQYF. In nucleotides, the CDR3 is TGTGCCAGCTCACCGGTGGGACTAGCTCAAGACACAGATACGCAGTATTTT.

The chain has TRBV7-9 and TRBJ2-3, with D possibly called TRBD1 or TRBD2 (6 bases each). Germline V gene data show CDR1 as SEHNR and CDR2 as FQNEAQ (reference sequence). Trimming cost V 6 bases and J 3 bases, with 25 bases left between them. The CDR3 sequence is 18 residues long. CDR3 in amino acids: CASRDFRRGIGWTDTQYF. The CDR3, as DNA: TGTGCCAGCAGAGATTTCCGGAGGGGGATCGGTTGGACAGATACGCAGTATTTT.